The sequence of this T cell receptor (beta chain) was determined in a study of T cells after yellow fever vaccination. Study at large: Fractions containing few cells were prepared with SMART-Seq v4 Ultra Low Input.

TCRdb re-called the 5' RACE reads with MiXCR, one entry per CDR3 protein. The sample has some 350,000 distinct CDR3 sequences, around a tenth seen once; the top ten hold about 17%. A few counts support this clonotype. Germline loops: CDR1 GTSNPN, CDR2 SVGIG (reference sequence). With 2 bases removed from V and 6 bases from J, the gap between germline ends came to 8 bases. This CDR3 is built from 12 residues. V and J are TRBV30 and TRBJ2-4; possibly TRBD1 for D (6 bases). The sequence came from a man between 18 and 35 years old who received the YFV17D yellow fever vaccine. This specimen consisted of PBMCs, obtained on the day of the first yellow fever vaccination. CDR3 nucleotides: TGTGCCTGGAGTAGGGACATAAACATTCAGTACTTC. Amino acids: CAWSRDINIQYF.